This T cell receptor (beta chain) was sequenced in a study of T cell clones after liver transplantation. As for the study in general: Samples came from ITN030ST, which attempted immunosuppression withdrawal within 2 years of liver transplantation. Post-transplant blood was tracked for graft-donor-reactive T cell clones identified in a pre-transplant mixed lymphocyte reaction.

V was trimmed by 0 bases and J by 0 bases, leaving 9 bases between them. CDR3 length equals 16 residues. The germline V gene encodes CDR1 MNHEY and CDR2 SVGAGI. Libraries were prepared by immunoSEQ multiplex PCR; TCRdb keeps only in-frame clonotypes and omits some of them. The data contain tens of thousands of clones, about four fifths of them singletons. Unstimulated PBMCs were sorted into CD3+CD4+ and CD3+CD8+ populations. Study observations and caveats: Donor-reactive sequences fell more than third party-reactive ones, suggesting partial deletion.

Regarding this clone: No antigen is known for it.

V usage is TRBV6-5 and J usage is TRBJ1-3; D is undetermined. This TCR derives from a human donor who received a liver transplant. Sequencing was performed on CD4+ T cells from blood, taken before liver transplant. The chain's CDR3 is CASSYSIPSSGNTIYF. For the CDR3, the DNA is TGTGCCAGCAGTTACTCGATCCCCTCCTCTGGAAACACCATATATTTT.